A single sample gave rise to the 18 T cell receptor beta chains below, sequenced in a study of PD-1 blockade in classical Hodgkin lymphoma. The method was immunoSEQ multiplex PCR; TCRdb's version includes in-frame clones alone and lacks a portion of them. The sample has around 44,000 clones; approximately 90% are singletons. Every single patient, without exception, relapsed after autologous stem cell transplantation, and brentuximab vedotin exposure varied. This sample comprised peripheral blood mononuclear cells (PBMCs), obtained before the second cycle of nivolumab. These receptors originate from a human donor with classical Hodgkin lymphoma.

The chain links TRBV2 to TRBJ1-2; 7 bases fit TRBD1. Germline assignment: CDR1 SNHLY and CDR2 FYNNEI. The CDR3 runs 12 residues. The V segment lost 10 bases and the J segment 0 bases; nucleotides outside the gene matches: 2. The CDR3 sequence: CAIGTANYGYTF. CDR3 DNA sequence: TGTGCCATCGGGACAGCTAACTATGGCTACACCTTC.

This clone has just a few counts. This sequence joins TRBV10-3 and TRBJ2-1; D uncertain. Germline V lookup: CDR1 ENHRY, CDR2 SYGVKD. The CDR3 is 11 amino acids. V lost 11 bases and J lost 8, with 13 bases in between. The DNA of the CDR3 is TGTGCCGTGCAAGGAGTCCATGAGCAGTTCTTC. Encoded protein: CAVQGVHEQFF.

The gene calls are TRBV7-2 and TRBJ2-1; D remains ambiguous. V was shortened by 7 bases and J by 0 bases, with 13 bases between the two germline ends. This CDR3 is 15 amino acids long. Germline-derived CDR1 and CDR2 are SGHTA and FQGNSA. CDR3 sequence (DNA): TGTGCCAGCAATGGGGATGCGAGCTCCTACAATGAGCAGTTCTTC. Protein product: CASNGDASSYNEQFF. Full variable domain (rest looked up from reference TRBV7-2 and TRBJ2-1): GAGVSQSPSNKVTEKGKDVELRCDPISGHTALYWYRQSLGQGLEFLIYFQGNSAPDKSGLPSDRFSAERTGGSVSTLTIQRTQQEDSAVYLCASNGDASSYNEQFFGPGTRLTVL.

The chain uses TRBV7-9 and TRBJ2-7, with 10 bases matching TRBD2. The junction had 4 bases not matched to a gene; V was cut back by 3 bases and J by 5 bases. Germline V gene sequence: CDR1 SEHNR, CDR2 FQNEAQ (reference sequence). This CDR3 has 14 residues. CDR3 sequence (DNA): TGTGCCAGCAGCTTTGGGACTAGCGATAACGAGCAGTACTTC. Translation: CASSFGTSDNEQYF.

The chain combines TRBV28 with TRBJ2-1; 14 bases are a match to TRBD2. The junction had 3 bases not matched to a gene; V was cut back by 2 bases and J by 9 bases. The CDR3 covers 15 residues. Germline CDR1 MDHEN, CDR2 SYDVKM. CDR3 sequence reads: CASSLGLAGGSEQFF. As DNA, the CDR3 is TGTGCCAGCAGTTTAGGACTAGCGGGAGGTAGTGAGCAGTTCTTC.

The rearrangement joins TRBV5-1 to TRBJ1-1; the D is unclear. Looked up from germline, CDR1 is SGHRS and CDR2 is YFSETQ. Trimming left V 3 bases short and J 0 bases short, with 12 bases between. The CDR3 sequence is 15 residues long. DNA for the CDR3: TGCGCCAGCAGCTCTTCCGGCGGGGTGAACACTGAAGCTTTCTTT. It specifies CASSSSGGVNTEAFF.

V and J are TRBV2 and TRBJ2-6; D is undetermined. Per germline, CDR1 SNHLY and CDR2 FYNNEI. The CDR3 runs 19 residues. With 4 bases removed from V and 1 base from J, the gap between germline ends came to 20 bases. DNA of the CDR3: TGTGCCAGCAGTGCCCTTTCCCCCCGGGCCTTATCTGGGGCCAACGTCCTGACTTTC. Translating gives CASSALSPRALSGANVLTF.

This clone is classed as medium-sized (0.01 to 0.1%). This chain uses TRBV7-9 with TRBJ1-2; no clear D gene. Germline-derived CDR1 and CDR2 are SEHNR and FQNEAQ (reference sequence). The CDR3 is 15 amino acids. Between the trimmed V and J ends, which lost 5 bases and 4 bases, there was a span of 17 bases. The CDR3 bases are TGTGCCAGCAGCGGGCCGAACAGTTCTAGCTATGGCTACACCTTC. This encodes CASSGPNSSSYGYTF. Based on the CDR3 plus reference TRBV7-9 and TRBJ1-2, the full variable domain is DTGVSQNPRHKITKRGQNVTFRCDPISEHNRLYWYRQTLGQGPEFLTYFQNEAQLEKSRLLSDRFSAERPKGSFSTLEIQRTEQGDSAMYLCASSGPNSSSYGYTFGSGTRLTVV.

Here the CDR3 reads CASSSNSGDTQYF. CDR3 sequence (DNA): TGTGCCAGCAGTTCAAATTCAGGGGATACGCAGTATTTT. The chain recombines TRBV6-6 with TRBJ2-3, with D tentatively TRBD1 (5 bases). The CDR3 contains 13 residues. Trimming took off 4 bases at V and 6 bases at J, with 11 bases between the two ends. Looked up from germline, CDR1 is MNHNY and CDR2 is SVGAGI (reference sequence).

The V and J genes are TRBV7-2 and TRBJ1-1, with D perhaps matching TRBD1 (5 bases). The CDR3 has 13 residues. CDR1 and CDR2 from the germline V gene are SGHTA and FQGNSA. Trimming left V 5 bases short and J 3 bases short, with 10 bases between. CDR3 DNA: TGTGCCAGCAGCAGGACAAGAGACACTGAAGCTTTCTTT. The encoded protein is CASSRTRDTEAFF. The full variable domain, with the rest looked up from reference TRBV7-2 and TRBJ1-1, is GAGVSQSPSNKVTEKGKDVELRCDPISGHTALYWYRQSLGQGLEFLIYFQGNSAPDKSGLPSDRFSAERTGGSVSTLTIQRTQQEDSAVYLCASSRTRDTEAFFGQGTRLTVV.

The chain links TRBV6-5 to TRBJ1-1, with 7 bases aligning to TRBD1. Trimming took 5 bases from V and 6 from J; bases not matched to a gene: 9. The CDR3 length is 14 residues. CDR1 and CDR2 (germline): MNHEY, SVGAGI. CDR3: CASSPRTGSAEAFF. In DNA form, the CDR3 reads TGTGCCAGCAGTCCTAGGACAGGAAGTGCTGAAGCTTTCTTT.

The chain carries TRBV5-4 and TRBJ2-5; D is undetermined. Germline CDR1 SGHNT, CDR2 YYREEE (reference sequence). V was clipped by 4 bases and J by 8 bases, with 12 bases between them. The CDR3 has 12 residues. CDR3 protein: CASSPGPDTQYF. CDR3 DNA: TGTGCCAGCAGCCCCGGACCCGACACCCAGTACTTC.

J is TRBJ2-3 and V is TRBV27; D unresolved. Trimming took off 7 bases at V and 3 bases at J, with 17 bases between the two ends. CDR3 length: 15 amino acids. Per germline, CDR1 MNHEY and CDR2 SMNVEV (reference sequence). As DNA, the CDR3 is TGTGCCAGCACTTTGTTCGGCCCAGGTACAGATACGCAGTATTTT. Translation gives CASTLFGPGTDTQYF.

This clone was picked up one time. The rearrangement uses TRBV6-1 and TRBJ2-7, with 7 bases matching TRBD1. Trimming took 6 bases from V and 4 from J; bases not matched to a gene: 9. Germline-derived CDR1 and CDR2 are MNHNS and SASEGT. The CDR3 is 14 residues long. CDR3: CASSPTGNTYEQYF. CDR3 in DNA: TGTGCCAGCAGCCCGACAGGGAATACGTACGAGCAGTACTTC.

This sequence joins TRBV4-3 and TRBJ1-2; possible D gene TRBD1, 6 bases. Germline-derived CDR1 and CDR2 are LGHNA and YSLEER. Trimming stripped 4 bases from V and 2 bases from J, with 20 bases between. This CDR3 region has 17 residues. The CDR3 loop reads CASSPSPVGGTNYGYTF. CDR3 sequence (DNA): TGCGCCAGCAGCCCGTCGCCCGTTGGGGGCACGAACTATGGCTACACCTTC.

The chain couples TRBV7-9 to TRBJ1-1; D remains ambiguous. V gave up 4 bases and J gave up 1 base, with 13 bases separating them. Germline CDR1 is SEHNR and CDR2 is FQNEAQ (reference sequence). The CDR3 consists of 15 residues. The CDR3 DNA reads TGTGCCAGCAGCTCCAAGTTCTTACAGAACACTGAAGCTTTCTTT. Protein: CASSSKFLQNTEAFF. Full variable domain (remainder filled in from reference TRBV7-9 and TRBJ1-1): DTGVSQNPRHKITKRGQNVTFRCDPISEHNRLYWYRQTLGQGPEFLTYFQNEAQLEKSRLLSDRFSAERPKGSFSTLEIQRTEQGDSAMYLCASSSKFLQNTEAFFGQGTRLTVV.

The V call is TRBV6-4, the J call TRBJ2-1; D ambiguous. Germline assignment: CDR1 MRHNA and CDR2 SNTAGT. This CDR3 region has 15 residues. Trimming cost V 4 bases and J 0 bases, with 10 bases left between them. CDR3 region: CASSADTSSYNEQFF. In DNA, the CDR3 is TGTGCCAGCAGTGCTGACACCAGCTCCTACAATGAGCAGTTCTTC.

The chain is built from TRBV19 and TRBJ2-7; D might be TRBD2 (5 bases). Trimming cost V 3 bases and J 1 base, with 13 bases left between them. The CDR3 has 15 amino acids. Germline-derived CDR1 and CDR2 are LNHDA and SQIVND (reference sequence). The CDR3 sequence: CASSIGDYPSYEQYF. The CDR3 bases are TGTGCCAGTAGTATCGGAGACTACCCTTCCTACGAGCAGTACTTC.